This TCR beta chain was identified during a study of blood T cell repertoires in COVID-19. Study at large: Researchers got acute and convalescent COVID-19 samples from the United States, Italy and Spain. PBMCs, B-cell-depleted T cells, or T cells provided the cDNA or gDNA that made up the material.

Patients of the Seattle cohort, enrolled during active infection, were followed longitudinally. The authors' processing: The assay estimated nucleated cells by amplifying reference gene primers. Profiling relied on immunoSEQ multiplex PCR, and the TCRdb table lists in-frame clones only, not all of them. V and J calls and clone size are copied from that table; D and trimming were computed from the DNA. This table has around 75,000 clones, 70% to 85% appearing once. The sequencing sample was made of peripheral blood. This TCR was recovered from a man aged 45-65 years with COVID-19, enrolled during active disease.

CDR3 protein: CAISESLQGNQPQHF. DNA of the CDR3: TGTGCCATCAGTGAGTCCCTCCAGGGCAATCAGCCCCAGCATTTT. J is TRBJ1-5 and V is TRBV10-3; D call uncertain. Germline CDR1 reads ENHRY; CDR2 reads SYGVKD. V gave up 0 bases and J gave up 2 bases, with 8 bases separating them. The CDR3 runs 15 residues.